One sample yielded the 3 T cell receptor beta chains listed below, sequenced in a study of cytomegalovirus exposure and HLA in healthy donors. The PCR employed 60 Vbeta primers together with 13 Jbeta primers. Sequenced by immunoSEQ multiplex PCR; TCRdb stores in-frame clones only, minus some. The sample has 210,000 or so clones, over 60% seen once. The specimen sequenced was PBMCs. These TCRs come from a man between 18 and 29 years old in good health and CMV-seronegative.

The chain uses TRBV28 and TRBJ2-1; D ambiguous. Between the trimmed V and J ends, which lost 4 bases and 4 bases, there was a span of 8 bases. Germline CDR1 reads MDHEN; CDR2 reads SYDVKM. This CDR3 has 13 amino acids. CDR3 sequence reads: CASSSSLYNEQFF. The DNA for the CDR3 is TGTGCCAGCAGTTCCTCCTTATACAATGAGCAGTTCTTC.

This clone appeared a few times. The gene calls are TRBV10-3 and TRBJ2-7, with TRBD1 as a possible D gene (6 bases). This CDR3 is built from 15 residues. V gave up 4 bases and J gave up 2 bases, with 15 bases separating them. CDR1 and CDR2 (germline): ENHRY, SYGVKD. This chain's CDR3 is CAISGGTRGAYEQYF. The CDR3 coding sequence is TGTGCCATCAGTGGAGGTACCAGGGGAGCCTACGAGCAGTACTTC.

This clone was seen more than once but under ten times. V gene TRBV27 combines with J gene TRBJ1-5; D is perhaps TRBD1 (6 bases). This CDR3 has 15 residues. The V gene lost 6 bases and the J gene lost 6 bases, with 18 bases spanning the gap. Per germline, CDR1 MNHEY and CDR2 SMNVEV (reference sequence). CDR3 DNA sequence: TGTGCCAGCAGATTGCTGGCGGACAGCTTTCAGCCCCAGCATTTT. It encodes CASRLLADSFQPQHF.